Presented here are 20 T cell receptor beta chains from one specimen sequenced in a study of blood T cell repertoires in COVID-19 (dated by TCRdb to about 2020). Receptors were amplified or captured by the immunoSEQ multiplex PCR assay. TCRdb obtained this table from immuneACCESS and retained in-frame rearrangements with V and J assigned. These tables miss some clones; where compared with another copy, unresolved V genes account for less than half of the shortfall, and the remainder is unexplained. The sample table contains over 150,000 clones; only one count was recorded for over 75% of them. The ten largest clones take up around 6.5% of the sample. The sample consisted of PBMCs or T cells enriched from blood (not recorded which). The receptors shown here come from a woman aged 45-65 years who had recovered from COVID-19.

The DNA for the CDR3 is TGTGCCACCAGTGATGCCGGGACAGGGAATAATCAGCCCCAGCATTTT. Translation: CATSDAGTGNNQPQHF. V and J are TRBV24-1 and TRBJ1-5, with 9 positions matching TRBD1. J gave up 4 bases and V 3 bases, and 6 bases lay outside the gene matches. CDR1 KGHDR and CDR2 SFDVKD come from the germline V gene. The CDR3 has 16 amino acids.

V and J are TRBV4-2 and TRBJ2-5; TRBD1 agrees at 7 bases. Germline values: CDR1 LGHNA, CDR2 YNFKEQ. V lost 5 bases to trimming and J lost 4 bases; unmatched junction nucleotides: 10. This CDR3 has 15 amino acids. The DNA for the CDR3 is TGTGCCAGCAGCACTTTGACAGGGACCGGAGAGACCCAGTACTTC. Translating it yields CASSTLTGTGETQYF.

This clone was seen repeatedly, ten times or more. The rearrangement joins TRBV5-1 to TRBJ1-5; TRBD1 might be the D (6 bases). The CDR3 has 18 amino acids. The V end lost 9 bases, the J end lost 1 base, and 26 bases lay between the germline ends. Germline CDR1 is SGHRS and CDR2 is YFSETQ. The CDR3 bases are TGCGCCACCCCCAGGGGTCAGGCGGGGGGGAAAAGCAATCAGCCCCAGCATTTT. Encoded protein: CATPRGQAGGKSNQPQHF.

The V and J genes are TRBV18 and TRBJ2-1, with 8 bases lining up with TRBD1. The CDR3 extends over 14 amino acids. The junction had 5 bases not matched to a gene; V was cut back by 5 bases and J by 5 bases. CDR1 KGHSH and CDR2 LQKENI come from the germline V gene. The CDR3 DNA is TGTGCCAGCTCAGTGGACAGGGTAAACAATGAGCAGTTCTTC. As protein: CASSVDRVNNEQFF.

The chain recombines TRBV5-4 with TRBJ2-7, with TRBD2 matching over 11 bases. This CDR3 spans 15 amino acids. The V gene's germline CDR1 is SGHNT and CDR2 YYREEE (reference sequence). The J segment lost 5 bases and the V segment lost 3 bases, leaving 7 bases of the junction unmatched. CDR3 region: CASSYTLAGADEQYF. The CDR3, as DNA: TGTGCCAGCAGCTACACACTAGCGGGAGCGGACGAGCAGTACTTC.

Comment on this clone: Different DNA sequences within this sample yield the same CDR3. The chain has TRBV6-5 and TRBJ2-7; weak D call: TRBD2 (5 bases). From germline, CDR1 is MNHEY and CDR2 SVGAGI. V was cut by 4 bases and J by 2 bases, with 12 bases left in between. The CDR3 spans 14 residues. The CDR3 coding sequence is TGTGCCAGCAGTTTAGGACTTAGGACCTACGAGCAGTACTTC. It translates to CASSLGLRTYEQYF.

V gene TRBV6-5 combines with J gene TRBJ1-1, with D tentatively TRBD1 (5 bases). The CDR3 is made up of 15 amino acids. CDR1 is MNHEY, CDR2 SVGAGI, per germline. V was clipped by 5 bases and J by 0 bases, with 13 bases between them. This CDR3 is CASSHLGEVNTEAFF. The CDR3 nucleotides are TGTGCCAGCAGTCATTTAGGGGAGGTGAACACTGAAGCTTTCTTT.

The CDR3 spells CASTRSSNQPQHF. CDR3 coding DNA: TGTGCCAGCACCCGGTCGAGCAATCAGCCCCAGCATTTT. The gene calls are TRBV12-3 or TRBV12-4 and TRBJ1-5; D remains ambiguous. Trimming took off 7 bases at V and 1 base at J, with 8 bases between the two ends. The CDR3 loop spans 13 amino acids.

The V and J genes are TRBV5-4 and TRBJ2-1, with D perhaps TRBD1 (7 bases). CDR3 length: 17 amino acids. Per the germline V gene, CDR1 is SGHNT and CDR2 is YYREEE (reference sequence). With 4 bases removed from V and 1 base from J, the gap between germline ends came to 18 bases. CDR3: CASSLSSTGRSYNEQFF. The CDR3 nucleotides read TGTGCCAGCAGCCTCTCCTCGACAGGGAGGTCCTACAATGAGCAGTTCTTC.

The rearrangement uses TRBV6-1 and TRBJ1-5; D not certain. There are 16 residues in the CDR3. The germline V gene has CDR1 MNHNS and CDR2 SASEGT. Trimming took 0 bases from V and 2 from J, leaving 11 bases between them. CDR3 amino acids: CASSEAGPWGNQPQHF. In DNA, the CDR3 is TGTGCCAGCAGTGAAGCGGGCCCCTGGGGCAATCAGCCCCAGCATTTT.

The J gene is TRBJ2-5, the V gene TRBV5-5; D not certain. The CDR3 totals 19 residues. Per germline, CDR1 SGHKS and CDR2 YYEKEE (reference sequence). V was cut by 0 bases and J by 4 bases, with 25 bases left in between. The CDR3 sequence is CASSLGPLARTVVGETQYF. In DNA form, the CDR3 reads TGTGCCAGCAGCTTGGGACCGCTGGCTCGCACAGTGGTAGGAGAGACCCAGTACTTC.

The chain is built from TRBV6-5 and TRBJ2-2, with D tentatively TRBD2 (6 bases). V was trimmed by 4 bases and J by 3 bases, leaving 12 bases between them. Germline CDR1 and CDR2: MNHEY and SVGAGI. The CDR3 is made up of 15 amino acids. In DNA, the CDR3 is TGTGCCAGCAGTTTGGGGGGAGTTCACACCGGGGAGCTGTTTTTT. Protein sequence: CASSLGGVHTGELFF.

The genes are TRBV7-4 and TRBJ2-7; 12 bases map to TRBD2. V dropped 3 bases and J dropped 5; count of bases not matched to a gene: 11. Germline V gene data show CDR1 as SGHVT and CDR2 as SQSDAQ. The CDR3 has 17 residues. The CDR3 DNA follows: TGTGCCAGCAGCTTTCCCGATAGACTAGCGGGAGTACACGAGCAGTACTTC. This encodes CASSFPDRLAGVHEQYF.

The J gene is TRBJ1-2, the V gene TRBV7-9; 8 bases fit TRBD1. CDR1 is SEHNR and CDR2 is FQNEAQ in the germline V gene (reference sequence). The junction had 4 bases not matched to a gene; V was cut back by 1 base and J by 3 bases. The CDR3 extends over 15 amino acids. The CDR3 spells CASSLGDRRYYGYTF. The CDR3 DNA is TGTGCCAGCAGCTTAGGGGACAGGAGATACTATGGCTACACCTTC.

The rearrangement links TRBV7-2 to TRBJ2-7; D gene uncertain. V lost 4 bases and J 3 bases, leaving 13 bases between the germline ends. CDR1 and CDR2 from the germline V gene are SGHTA and FQGNSA. This CDR3 contains 14 residues. The CDR3 spells CASSSSQVLYEQYF. CDR3 DNA sequence: TGTGCCAGCAGCTCAAGCCAGGTCCTCTACGAGCAGTACTTC.

The rearrangement links TRBV30 to TRBJ2-7, with D possibly TRBD2 on 5 matching bases. The V end was cut by 1 base, the J end by 5 bases, with 18 bases between. The CDR3 consists of 15 residues. CDR1 GTSNPN and CDR2 SVGIG come from the germline V gene (reference sequence). Here the CDR3 reads CAWSETGKRTHEQYF. For the CDR3, the DNA is TGTGCCTGGAGTGAGACCGGGAAGAGAACCCACGAGCAGTACTTC. The full variable domain, in which reference TRBV30 and TRBJ2-7 provide the parts outside the CDR3, is SQTIHQWPATLVQPVGSPLSLECTVEGTSNPNLYWYRQAAGRGLQLLFYSVGIGQISSEVPQNLSASRPQDRQFILSSKKLLLSDSGFYLCAWSETGKRTHEQYFGPGTRLTVT.

This clone was detected a few times. The chain uses TRBV4-2 and TRBJ1-5; a weak D match, TRBD1 (5 bases). The V end lost 0 bases, the J end lost 2 bases, and 11 bases lay between the germline ends. The germline gives CDR1 LGHNA, CDR2 YNFKEQ. The CDR3 has 16 amino acids. The CDR3 nucleotides read TGTGCCAGCAGCCAAGAAAGGGGAGGCGGCAATCAGCCCCAGCATTTT. Protein: CASSQERGGGNQPQHF.

This chain connects TRBV3-1 (or the pseudogene TRBV3-2) to TRBJ2-5; 8 positions match TRBD2. The trim removed 1 base at V and 2 bases at J, leaving 9 bases unmatched. This CDR3 is built from 17 residues. Germline V CDR1 and CDR2: LGHDT, YNNKEL (reference sequence). CDR3 residues: CASSQVLAGPPQETQYF. The CDR3 DNA sequence: TGTGCCAGCAGCCAAGTTCTAGCGGGCCCGCCACAAGAGACCCAGTACTTC.

This chain uses TRBV2 with TRBJ1-2; 10 positions agree with TRBD1. Germline loops: CDR1 SNHLY, CDR2 FYNNEI. The CDR3 consists of 14 residues. The V and J ends lost 4 bases and 7 bases, in that order; junction bases with no gene match: 6. CDR3 nucleotide sequence: TGTGCCAGCAGTGGGACAGGGGGACGGGGTGGCTACACCTTC. The encoded protein is CASSGTGGRGGYTF. Based on the CDR3 plus reference TRBV2 and TRBJ1-2, the full variable domain is EPEVTQTPSHQVTQMGQEVILRCVPISNHLYFYWYRQILGQKVEFLVSFYNNEISEKSEIFDDQFSVERPDGSNFTLKIRSTKLEDSAMYFCASSGTGGRGGYTFGSGTRLTVV.

This sequence joins TRBV30 and TRBJ1-2, with D perhaps TRBD1 (6 bases). V was shortened by 5 bases and J by 7 bases, with 17 bases between the two germline ends. This CDR3 has 13 residues. Germline CDR1 reads GTSNPN; CDR2 reads SVGIG (reference sequence). The DNA of the CDR3 is TGTGCCTGGGGTGAGACTACAGGGACTGGCTACACCTTC. It codes for CAWGETTGTGYTF.